Listed below are T cell receptor beta chains from one sample, sequenced in a study of blood T cells in healthy people across ages. TCRdb ran MiXCR on the 5' RACE reads and lists one entry per CDR3 protein. Of roughly 2 million distinct CDR3 sequences in the sample, roughly 49% are singletons; the top ten hold more than 2%. Source material: blood. These receptors originate from a woman aged 40 to 49 in good health. CDR3s include the opening cysteine and the closing phenylalanine or tryptophan. The D gene is left open where the match is weak. Expanded clones get a size class; other rows say once, few or many, or leave the size out.

j_call: TRBJ2-3
v_call: TRBV18
d_call: TRBD1
clone_size: few
cdr3_aa: CASSPSTGSADTQYF
cdr3_nt: TGTGCCAGCTCACCCTCGACAGGGTCCGCAGATACGCAGTATTTT

j_call: TRBJ2-1
v_call: TRBV28
d_call: TRBD2
clone_size: -
cdr3_aa: CASSLLSGGQVEQFF
cdr3_nt: TGTGCCAGCAGTTTGTTATCGGGGGGGCAGGTTGAGCAGTTCTTC

j_call: TRBJ2-5
v_call: TRBV9
d_call: TRBD2
clone_size: -
cdr3_aa: CASSVRPSGGAETQYF
cdr3_nt: TGTGCCAGCAGCGTACGGCCTAGCGGGGGGGCGGAGACCCAGTACTTC

j_call: TRBJ2-1
v_call: TRBV2
d_call: TRBD2
clone_size: few
cdr3_aa: CASSLAGGKVNEQFF
cdr3_nt: TGTGCCAGCAGCCTCGCGGGGGGGAAGGTGAATGAGCAGTTCTTC

j_call: TRBJ1-5
v_call: TRBV27
d_call: -
clone_size: -
cdr3_aa: CASGQLNQPQHF
cdr3_nt: TGTGCCAGCGGTCAGCTCAATCAGCCCCAGCATTTT

j_call: TRBJ2-5
v_call: TRBV7-2
d_call: TRBD2
clone_size: -
cdr3_aa: CASSRSTSGGAGTQYF
cdr3_nt: TGTGCCAGCAGCCGATCGACTAGCGGGGGGGCTGGGACCCAGTACTTC

j_call: TRBJ2-5
v_call: TRBV28
d_call: TRBD1
clone_size: -
cdr3_aa: CASSLLQGSSETQYF
cdr3_nt: TGTGCCAGCAGTCTCCTACAGGGGTCGTCAGAGACCCAGTACTTC

j_call: TRBJ2-2
v_call: TRBV5-6
d_call: TRBD1
clone_size: -
cdr3_aa: CASSLRGGRGTGELFF
cdr3_nt: TGTGCCAGCAGCTTGAGAGGGGGCCGGGGCACCGGGGAGCTGTTTTTT

j_call: TRBJ2-7
v_call: TRBV7-2
d_call: -
clone_size: many
cdr3_aa: CASSSRAVYEQYF
cdr3_nt: TGTGCCAGCAGCTCTAGGGCGGTCTACGAGCAGTACTTC

j_call: TRBJ2-7
v_call: TRBV10-3
d_call: TRBD2
clone_size: -
cdr3_aa: CAISGAGGSYEQYF
cdr3_nt: TGTGCCATCAGTGGCGCGGGGGGATCCTACGAGCAGTACTTC

j_call: TRBJ2-5
v_call: TRBV5-4
d_call: TRBD2
clone_size: few
cdr3_aa: CASSLRGLAGGRQETQYF
cdr3_nt: TGTGCCAGCAGCTTGAGGGGACTAGCGGGGGGGCGACAAGAGACCCAGTACTTC

j_call: TRBJ2-6
v_call: TRBV20-1
d_call: -
clone_size: once
cdr3_aa: CSALEGGPGANVSTF
cdr3_nt: TGCAGTGCCTTAGAGGGTGGACCTGGGGCCAACGTCTCGACTTTC

j_call: TRBJ2-1
v_call: TRBV29-1
d_call: TRBD1
clone_size: -
cdr3_aa: CSETGVGVNEQFF
cdr3_nt: TGCAGCGAGACAGGGGTTGGGGTCAATGAGCAGTTCTTC

j_call: TRBJ2-3
v_call: TRBV12-3/TRBV12-4
d_call: TRBD2
clone_size: -
cdr3_aa: CASRLGTSGKMQYF
cdr3_nt: TGTGCCAGCAGACTCGGGACTAGCGGGAAAATGCAGTATTTT

j_call: TRBJ2-5
v_call: TRBV6-2/TRBV6-3
d_call: TRBD1
clone_size: few
cdr3_aa: CASSSFGTAQETQYF
cdr3_nt: TGTGCCAGCAGCTCTTTCGGGACAGCCCAAGAGACCCAGTACTTC

j_call: TRBJ2-5
v_call: TRBV4-1
d_call: TRBD2
clone_size: -
cdr3_aa: CASSQALAGGLETQYF
cdr3_nt: TGCGCCAGCAGCCAAGCCCTAGCGGGGGGGCTGGAGACCCAGTACTTC

j_call: TRBJ1-1
v_call: TRBV6-6
d_call: TRBD1
clone_size: -
cdr3_aa: CASSYLQGGFGTEAFF
cdr3_nt: TGTGCCAGCAGTTACCTACAGGGGGGATTTGGGACTGAAGCTTTCTTT

j_call: TRBJ2-5
v_call: TRBV24-1
d_call: -
clone_size: -
cdr3_aa: CATSDLVRDLETQYF
cdr3_nt: TGTGCCACCAGTGATTTGGTCCGTGACTTGGAGACCCAGTACTTC

j_call: TRBJ1-1
v_call: TRBV27
d_call: -
clone_size: -
cdr3_aa: CAISTARNTEAFF
cdr3_nt: TGTGCCATCTCGACAGCGAGGAACACTGAAGCTTTCTTT

j_call: TRBJ2-5
v_call: TRBV7-2
d_call: TRBD2
clone_size: -
cdr3_aa: CTSSLVGLAGETQYF
cdr3_nt: TGTACCAGCAGCTTAGTAGGACTAGCGGGGGAGACCCAGTACTTC

j_call: TRBJ2-5
v_call: TRBV28
d_call: -
clone_size: -
cdr3_aa: CASRWTVGSPEETQYF
cdr3_nt: TGTGCCAGCAGATGGACAGTCGGGAGTCCCGAAGAGACCCAGTACTTC

j_call: TRBJ2-3
v_call: TRBV20-1
d_call: TRBD2
clone_size: -
cdr3_aa: CSAQTSGGAVTDTQYF
cdr3_nt: TGCAGTGCCCAAACTAGCGGGGGGGCCGTTACAGATACGCAGTATTTT

j_call: TRBJ2-7
v_call: TRBV14
d_call: -
clone_size: few
cdr3_aa: CASSKLGTPVYEQYF
cdr3_nt: TGTGCCAGCTCGAAGCTGGGGACACCCGTATACGAGCAGTACTTC

j_call: TRBJ2-3
v_call: TRBV7-2
d_call: -
clone_size: -
cdr3_aa: CASSNPGANTQYF
cdr3_nt: TGTGCCAGCAGCAACCCGGGGGCGAATACGCAGTATTTT

j_call: TRBJ2-7
v_call: TRBV7-2
d_call: TRBD2
clone_size: few
cdr3_aa: CASSLAPGGGAGEQYF
cdr3_nt: TGTGCCAGCAGCTTAGCCCCAGGCGGGGGGGCAGGCGAGCAGTACTTC

j_call: TRBJ2-1
v_call: TRBV6-2/TRBV6-3
d_call: TRBD1
clone_size: -
cdr3_aa: CASSSTDRGPFF
cdr3_nt: TGTGCCAGCAGTTCCACCGACAGGGGGCCGTTCTTC

j_call: TRBJ2-5
v_call: TRBV29-1
d_call: -
clone_size: few
cdr3_aa: CSVLVGQEAQYF
cdr3_nt: TGCAGCGTTCTAGTCGGGCAAGAGGCCCAGTACTTC

j_call: TRBJ1-2
v_call: TRBV4-1
d_call: -
clone_size: few
cdr3_aa: CASSQDTSPGYGYTF
cdr3_nt: TGCGCCAGCAGCCAAGACACCTCTCCAGGCTATGGCTACACCTTC

j_call: TRBJ2-2
v_call: TRBV28
d_call: -
clone_size: once
cdr3_aa: CASSPAGATNTGELFF
cdr3_nt: TGTGCCAGCAGTCCCGCCGGGGCTACAAACACCGGGGAGCTGTTTTTT

j_call: TRBJ2-6
v_call: TRBV11-2
d_call: -
clone_size: few
cdr3_aa: CASSWPRSGANVLTF
cdr3_nt: TGTGCCAGCAGCTGGCCTAGAAGCGGGGCCAACGTCCTGACTTTC

j_call: TRBJ2-1
v_call: TRBV7-9
d_call: -
clone_size: -
cdr3_aa: CASSNQRPWAGALSYNEQFF
cdr3_nt: TGTGCCAGCAGCAACCAACGGCCCTGGGCGGGGGCCCTGTCCTACAATGAGCAGTTCTTC

j_call: TRBJ2-1
v_call: TRBV6-2/TRBV6-3
d_call: TRBD2
clone_size: few
cdr3_aa: CARSPRPTSGGLFEQFF
cdr3_nt: TGTGCCAGATCCCCCCGACCGACTAGCGGGGGGTTGTTTGAGCAGTTCTTC

j_call: TRBJ1-2
v_call: TRBV6-6
d_call: -
clone_size: -
cdr3_aa: CASSYGQQVNYGYTF
cdr3_nt: TGTGCCAGCAGTTACGGACAGCAAGTTAACTATGGCTACACCTTC

j_call: TRBJ2-3
v_call: TRBV5-1
d_call: -
clone_size: -
cdr3_aa: CASSTDGNTQYF
cdr3_nt: TGCGCCAGCAGCACCGACGGAAATACGCAGTATTTT

j_call: TRBJ2-3
v_call: TRBV9
d_call: TRBD2
clone_size: few
cdr3_aa: CASSVVARGGGDTQYF
cdr3_nt: TGTGCCAGCAGCGTAGTAGCGCGGGGGGGCGGAGATACGCAGTATTTT

j_call: TRBJ1-2
v_call: TRBV11-2
d_call: -
clone_size: -
cdr3_aa: CASSLERIRGLQNYGYTF
cdr3_nt: TGTGCCAGCAGCTTAGAAAGGATTAGGGGACTGCAGAACTATGGCTACACCTTC

j_call: TRBJ1-6
v_call: TRBV3-1
d_call: -
clone_size: -
cdr3_aa: CASSQDWGRKRRQNSPLHF
cdr3_nt: TGTGCCAGCAGCCAAGATTGGGGGAGGAAGAGGCGACAGAATTCACCCCTCCACTTT

j_call: TRBJ1-1
v_call: TRBV5-6
d_call: -
clone_size: -
cdr3_aa: CASTPSSQGEAFF
cdr3_nt: TGTGCCAGCACCCCATCCTCACAGGGCGAAGCTTTCTTT

j_call: TRBJ2-4
v_call: TRBV11-2
d_call: -
clone_size: -
cdr3_aa: CASSTIAAKAKNIQYF
cdr3_nt: TGTGCCAGCAGCACCATAGCGGCTAAGGCCAAAAACATTCAGTACTTC

j_call: TRBJ1-2
v_call: TRBV29-1
d_call: -
clone_size: -
cdr3_aa: CSVETQGMWDYGYTF
cdr3_nt: TGCAGCGTTGAGACACAGGGTATGTGGGACTATGGCTACACCTTC

j_call: TRBJ1-1
v_call: TRBV28
d_call: -
clone_size: -
cdr3_aa: CASSPRKGKSLSTEAFF
cdr3_nt: TGTGCCAGCAGCCCCCGAAAGGGGAAGAGTCTGAGCACTGAAGCTTTCTTT